A single sample is the source of the 23 T cell receptor beta chains below, sequenced in a study of cytomegalovirus exposure and HLA in healthy donors. TCRdb's table, derived via immunoSEQ multiplex PCR, lists solely in-frame clones and lacks some. Among about 73,000 clones listed, 70% to 90% were seen once. The sequenced sample consisted of PBMCs. These receptors all stem from a woman between 18 and 30 years old in good health and CMV-seropositive.

The chain links TRBV19 to TRBJ2-1; 9 bases are shared with TRBD1. V was clipped by 2 bases and J by 7 bases; unmatched bases: 9. The CDR3 covers 16 residues. Germline V gives CDR1 LNHDA, CDR2 SQIVND (reference sequence). This CDR3 reads CASSINQGQGRNEQFF. As DNA, the CDR3 is TGTGCCAGTAGTATAAATCAGGGACAGGGTAGGAATGAGCAGTTCTTC.

V usage is TRBV9 and J usage is TRBJ2-1, with D possibly matching TRBD2 (6 bases). Germline lookup yields CDR1 SGDLS and CDR2 YYNGEE. Trimming pared 4 bases from V and 4 bases from J, leaving 15 bases between. CDR3 length: 15 residues. The CDR3 DNA sequence: TGTGCCAGCAGCTCCTTGGGGGGACGTTACAATGAGCAGTTCTTC. Its translation: CASSSLGGRYNEQFF.

This clone was seen only once. This sample also contains other DNA sequences that code for the same CDR3. This chain uses TRBV6-1 with TRBJ2-5; maybe TRBD2 (6 bases). From germline, CDR1 is MNHNS and CDR2 SASEGT. CDR3 size: 15 residues. V was pared by 6 bases and J by 2 bases, with 16 bases between. In DNA form, the CDR3 reads TGTGCCAGCAGCGTGGAGGGAGGATGGCAAGAGACCCAGTACTTC. It is translated as CASSVEGGWQETQYF.

The CDR3 coding sequence is TGTGCCAGCAGCCCCGTTGGAGAGTCTCGGGGGTCACCCCTCCACTTT. Amino acid sequence: CASSPVGESRGSPLHF. The V call is TRBV9, the J call TRBJ1-6; a possible D gene is TRBD1 (5 bases). The germline V and J ends were trimmed by 4 bases and 10 bases, with 21 bases remaining between them. The CDR3 is 16 residues long. CDR1 is SGDLS, CDR2 YYNGEE, per germline.

V usage is TRBV6-5 and J usage is TRBJ2-7, with D possibly matching TRBD1 (7 bases). This CDR3 contains 15 residues. V gave up 4 bases and J gave up 3 bases, with 16 bases separating them. Germline CDR1 and CDR2: MNHEY and SVGAGI. The CDR3 coding sequence is TGTGCCAGCAGTTTGACAGGGAGGTTTCGCTACGAGCAGTACTTC. Translating gives CASSLTGRFRYEQYF.

This clone was detected only once. This sequence joins TRBV4-2 and TRBJ1-2; the match to TRBD1 covers 8 bases. V dropped 3 bases and J dropped 4; count of bases not matched to a gene: 4. This CDR3 has 14 amino acids. Germline CDR1 reads LGHNA; CDR2 reads YNFKEQ. The CDR3 protein is CASSQDRAGYGYTF. As DNA, the CDR3 is TGTGCCAGCAGCCAGGACAGGGCAGGCTATGGCTACACCTTC.

V gene TRBV6-5 combines with J gene TRBJ2-2; TRBD2 matches 7 bases. Trimming removed 7 bases from V and 5 bases from J; junction bases left unmatched: 7. The CDR3 spans 14 residues. Germline-derived CDR1 and CDR2 are MNHEY and SVGAGI. CDR3 sequence: CASMDGRWTGELFF. As DNA, the CDR3 is TGTGCCAGCATGGACGGGAGGTGGACCGGGGAGCTGTTTTTT.

This chain uses TRBV13 with TRBJ2-1; weak D call: TRBD1 (6 bases). Trimming took 4 bases from V and 10 from J, leaving 14 bases between them. The CDR3 runs 13 residues. The V gene's germline CDR1 is PRHDT and CDR2 FYEKMQ (reference sequence). In DNA form, the CDR3 reads TGTGCCAGCAGCTCAACAGGGCTGGAGGAGCAGTTCTTC. Protein: CASSSTGLEEQFF.

The chain employs TRBV27 and TRBJ2-7; 10 nucleotides agree with TRBD2. The germline V gene encodes CDR1 MNHEY and CDR2 SMNVEV (reference sequence). The J segment lost 3 bases and the V segment lost 7 bases, leaving 9 bases of the junction unmatched. The CDR3 loop spans 15 amino acids. CDR3 DNA sequence: TGTGCCAGCAAATTTGGGGCTAGCGGGGGCTACGAGCAGTACTTC. Translation: CASKFGASGGYEQYF.

The rearrangement uses TRBV7-6 and TRBJ2-3; 10 bases are a match to TRBD2. Trimming took 5 bases from V and 6 from J; bases not matched to a gene: 8. The CDR3 is made up of 15 amino acids. The germline CDR1 and CDR2 sequences are SGHVS and FNYEAQ. CDR3: CASSPPSSGRDTQYF. In DNA form, the CDR3 reads TGTGCCAGCAGCCCCCCAAGTAGCGGGAGGGATACGCAGTATTTT.

This clone was seen only once. CDR3 nucleotide sequence: TGCGCCAGCAGCCAAGGGACAGGCCCGGGGACTGAAGCTTTCTTT. Its translation is CASSQGTGPGTEAFF. This chain connects TRBV4-3 to TRBJ1-1; TRBD1 aligns across 7 bases. V trimming: 1 base; J trimming: 5 bases; junction bases outside the gene matches: 7. Per germline, CDR1 LGHNA and CDR2 YSLEER. CDR3 length: 15 amino acids.

This clone turned up a few times. V and J are TRBV27 and TRBJ2-7, with 11 bases that match TRBD2. CDR1 MNHEY and CDR2 SMNVEV come from the germline V gene (reference sequence). The junction had 3 bases not matched to a gene; V was cut back by 5 bases and J by 3 bases. The CDR3 contains 14 residues. CDR3 in amino acids: CASSRGTSGYEQYF. CDR3 coding DNA: TGTGCCAGCAGTCGGGGGACTAGCGGCTACGAGCAGTACTTC.

The table lists this clone with a count of one. The chain joins TRBV6-5 to TRBJ1-5; D might be TRBD1 (5 bases). Trimming stripped 8 bases from V and 6 bases from J, with 8 bases between. The CDR3 has 11 residues. Germline V gives CDR1 MNHEY, CDR2 SVGAGI. DNA of the CDR3: TGTGCCAGCGGGGCGGTTCAGCCCCAGCATTTT. Its protein is CASGAVQPQHF.

V gene TRBV9 combines with J gene TRBJ2-1, with 9 nucleotides matching TRBD1. Germline loops: CDR1 SGDLS, CDR2 YYNGEE. This CDR3 region has 16 residues. Losses at the gene ends were 4 bases for V and 4 bases for J; bases not matched to a gene: 9. CDR3 in amino acids: CASSHSGTGKYNEQFF. The CDR3 DNA reads as TGTGCCAGCAGCCATTCCGGGACAGGGAAGTACAATGAGCAGTTCTTC.

The chain uses TRBV10-3 and TRBJ1-2, with TRBD1 matching over 7 bases. The CDR3 consists of 13 residues. Per germline, CDR1 ENHRY and CDR2 SYGVKD. The ends lost 9 bases at V and 2 bases at J; junction bases unmatched: 6. The CDR3 protein is CAIQQGSNYGYTF. As DNA, the CDR3 is TGTGCCATTCAACAGGGGTCAAACTATGGCTACACCTTC.

The chain has TRBV7-2 and TRBJ2-1; no clear D gene. Trimming pared 5 bases from V and 4 bases from J, leaving 9 bases between. Germline loops: CDR1 SGHTA, CDR2 FQGNSA. CDR3 length: 13 amino acids. For the CDR3, the DNA is TGTGCCAGCAGCAAAACAGTGTACAATGAGCAGTTCTTC. Its protein is CASSKTVYNEQFF. Looking up the rest from reference TRBV7-2 and TRBJ2-1 gives the full variable domain: GAGVSQSPSNKVTEKGKDVELRCDPISGHTALYWYRQSLGQGLEFLIYFQGNSAPDKSGLPSDRFSAERTGGSVSTLTIQRTQQEDSAVYLCASSKTVYNEQFFGPGTRLTVL.

With respect to this clone: This sample includes further DNA sequences coding for the same CDR3. The rearrangement joins TRBV18 to TRBJ2-5, with a tentative D call TRBD1 (5 bases). The germline CDR1 and CDR2 sequences are KGHSH and LQKENI. V lost 2 bases, J lost 1 base, and 5 bases lay in between. This CDR3 has 13 amino acids. This CDR3 reads CASSPDSQETQYF. CDR3 coding DNA: TGTGCCAGCTCACCAGACAGCCAAGAGACCCAGTACTTC.

The chain combines TRBV10-3 with TRBJ1-1, with unresolved D. Germline CDR1 ENHRY, CDR2 SYGVKD. The CDR3 covers 14 residues. Trimming cost V 6 bases and J 0 bases, with 11 bases left between them. The CDR3 region has the DNA TGTGCCATCAGGAGGAAGGAAATGAACACTGAAGCTTTCTTT. Translating gives CAIRRKEMNTEAFF.

This chain connects TRBV11-2 to TRBJ1-4, with D possibly matching TRBD1 (6 bases). Germline CDR1 is SGHAT and CDR2 is FQNNGV. This CDR3 is built from 17 residues. Trimming stripped 5 bases from V and 3 bases from J, with 19 bases between. CDR3 in amino acids: CASSARGTNGANEKLFF. The CDR3, as DNA: TGTGCCAGCAGCGCCAGGGGCACGAACGGAGCTAATGAAAAACTGTTTTTT.

The V call is TRBV15, the J call TRBJ1-1; D is uncertain. The CDR3 extends over 16 amino acids. CDR1 and CDR2 from the germline V gene are LNHNV and YYDKDF (reference sequence). V was trimmed by 0 bases and J by 1 base, leaving 12 bases between them. CDR3 coding DNA: TGTGCCACCAGCAGAGATACGCGGATCACGAACACTGAAGCTTTCTTT. Protein product: CATSRDTRITNTEAFF.

This clone has just one count. V usage is TRBV7-2 and J usage is TRBJ1-1, with D possibly being TRBD1 (5 bases). This CDR3 spans 16 amino acids. Germline CDR1 reads SGHTA; CDR2 reads FQGNSA. The germline V and J ends were trimmed by 1 base and 3 bases, with 15 bases remaining between them. The CDR3 reads CASSLDGLVGDTEAFF. The CDR3 nucleotides read TGTGCCAGCAGCTTAGATGGGCTGGTAGGGGACACTGAAGCTTTCTTT.

The chain combines TRBV19 with TRBJ1-2; D is undetermined. This CDR3 spans 14 amino acids. Trimming took 9 bases from V and 3 from J, leaving 17 bases between them. Germline V lookup: CDR1 LNHDA, CDR2 SQIVND (reference sequence). The CDR3 DNA sequence: TGTGCCAGCACCAACATCCGGGAGCACTATGGCTACACCTTC. Residues: CASTNIREHYGYTF. The whole variable domain, filled in from reference TRBV19 and TRBJ1-2, reads DGGITQSPKYLFRKEGQNVTLSCEQNLNHDAMYWYRQDPGQGLRLIYYSQIVNDFQKGDIAEGYSVSREKKESFPLTVTSAQKNPTAFYLCASTNIREHYGYTFGSGTRLTVV.

This chain links TRBV6-5 with TRBJ2-7; D ambiguous. The CDR3 has 15 amino acids. V was shortened by 5 bases and J by 5 bases, with 19 bases between the two germline ends. Per the germline V gene, CDR1 is MNHEY and CDR2 is SVGAGI. The CDR3 is CASSAAQQRLDEQYF. In DNA form, the CDR3 reads TGTGCCAGCAGTGCCGCCCAGCAGCGTCTTGACGAGCAGTACTTC.